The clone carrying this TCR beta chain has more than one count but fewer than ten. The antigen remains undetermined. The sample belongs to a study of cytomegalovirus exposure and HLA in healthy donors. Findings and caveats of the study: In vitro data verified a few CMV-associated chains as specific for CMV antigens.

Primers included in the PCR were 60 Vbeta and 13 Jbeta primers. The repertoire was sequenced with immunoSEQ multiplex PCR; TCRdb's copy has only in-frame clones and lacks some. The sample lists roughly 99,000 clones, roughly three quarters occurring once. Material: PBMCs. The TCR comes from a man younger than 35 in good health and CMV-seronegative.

CDR3: CASTRYNEQFF. CDR3 coding DNA: TGTGCCAGCACCAGATACAATGAGCAGTTCTTC. V and J are TRBV28 and TRBJ2-1, with D unresolved. With 7 bases removed from V and 4 bases from J, the gap between germline ends came to 5 bases. The V gene's germline CDR1 is MDHEN and CDR2 SYDVKM. This CDR3 spans 11 amino acids.